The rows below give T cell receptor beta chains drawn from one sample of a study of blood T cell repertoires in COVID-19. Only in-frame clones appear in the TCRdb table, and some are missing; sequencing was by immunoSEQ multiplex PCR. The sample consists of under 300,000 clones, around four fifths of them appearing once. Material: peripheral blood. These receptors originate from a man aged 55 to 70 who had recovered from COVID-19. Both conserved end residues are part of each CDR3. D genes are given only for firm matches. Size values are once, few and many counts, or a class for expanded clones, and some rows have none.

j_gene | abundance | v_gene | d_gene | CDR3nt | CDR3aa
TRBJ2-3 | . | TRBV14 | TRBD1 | TGTGCCAGCAGCCAAGCCGGACAGGGAAGGGAGGGCACAGATACGCAGTATTTT | CASSQAGQGREGTDTQYF
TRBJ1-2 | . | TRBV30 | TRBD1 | TGTGCCTGGAGTGTACAAGGACAGGGCATCTATGGCTACACCTTC | CAWSVQGQGIYGYTF
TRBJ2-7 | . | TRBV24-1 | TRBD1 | TGTGCCACCAGTGACTCCGGACAGGACCGCTCCTACGAGCAGTACTTC | CATSDSGQDRSYEQYF
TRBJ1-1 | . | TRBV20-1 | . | TGCAGTGCTGTCAAGAACACTGAAGCTTTCTTT | CSAVKNTEAFF
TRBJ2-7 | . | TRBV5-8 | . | TGTGCCAGCAGCTTGGAGCCATACGAGCAGTACTTC | CASSLEPYEQYF
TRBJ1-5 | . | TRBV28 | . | TGTGCCAGCAGCCTCATGGCAGGACCCCAGCATTTT | CASSLMAGPQHF
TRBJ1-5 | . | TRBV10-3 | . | TGTGCCATCAGTGTGACTGATGATAATCAGCCCCAGCATTTT | CAISVTDDNQPQHF
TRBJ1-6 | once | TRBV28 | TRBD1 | TGTGCCAGCAGGACGACAGGGGGTAGCTCACCCCTCCACTTT | CASRTTGGSSPLHF
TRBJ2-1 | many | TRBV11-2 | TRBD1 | TGTGCCAGCAGCCGGAGGACCGGAACCGGGACAGGAGACTACAATGAGCAGTTCTTC | CASSRRTGTGTGDYNEQFF
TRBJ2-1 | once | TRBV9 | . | TGTGCCAGCAGCGTATCACCCTCATCTTCCCACGGGGTCTTC | CASSVSPSSSHGVF
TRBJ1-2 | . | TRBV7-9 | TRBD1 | TGTGCCAGCAGCTTAATGGCCAGGGGGCGGGGCTACACCTTC | CASSLMARGRGYTF
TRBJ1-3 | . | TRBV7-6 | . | TGTGCCAGCAGCTACGGACAGAAGAGCTCTGGAAACACCATATATTTT | CASSYGQKSSGNTIYF
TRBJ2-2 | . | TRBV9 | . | TGTGCCAGCAGCGTGAAGGGACAACCAAACACCGGGGAGCTGTTTTTT | CASSVKGQPNTGELFF
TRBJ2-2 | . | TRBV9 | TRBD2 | TGTGCCAGCAGCGTAGTTAGCGGGGGCCTCTCCACCGGGGAGCTGTTTTTT | CASSVVSGGLSTGELFF
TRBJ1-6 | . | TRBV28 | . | TGTGCCAGCAGTTTGGCGACAGAATTTTCACCCCTCCACTTT | CASSLATEFSPLHF
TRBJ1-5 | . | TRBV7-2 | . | TGTGCCAGCAGCTTGAGACAGATGAATCAGCCCCAGCATTTT | CASSLRQMNQPQHF
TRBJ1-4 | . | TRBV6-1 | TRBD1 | TGTGCCAGCAGTGAGCGGCAGGGGGCGGGAGTAGAAAAACTGTTTTTT | CASSERQGAGVEKLFF
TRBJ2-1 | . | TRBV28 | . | TGTGCCAGCAGTGGAAGCGGAAGCTCCTACAATGAGCAGTTCTTC | CASSGSGSSYNEQFF
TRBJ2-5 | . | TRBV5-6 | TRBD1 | TGTGCCAGCAGCTTGGCTGTGGGACAGGGAGTGGAGGAGACCCAGTACTTC | CASSLAVGQGVEETQYF
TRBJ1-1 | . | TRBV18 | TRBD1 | TGTGCCAGCTCACAAACCGGGACAGGGACCACTGAAGCTTTCTTT | CASSQTGTGTTEAFF
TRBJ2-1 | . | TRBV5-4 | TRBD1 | TGTGCCAGCAGCCCCACCTCCGGGACAGGGGTTGTGGGACTGATCAATGAGCAGTTCTTC | CASSPTSGTGVVGLINEQFF
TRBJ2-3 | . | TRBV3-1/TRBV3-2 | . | TGTGCCAGCAGCCAAGATCTCGTAGCAGATACGCAGTATTTT | CASSQDLVADTQYF
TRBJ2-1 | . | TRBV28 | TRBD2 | TGTGCCAGCAGTTTTCCTAGCGGGAGAAATGAGCAGTTCTTC | CASSFPSGRNEQFF
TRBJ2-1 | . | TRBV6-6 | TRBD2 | TGTGCCAGCAGCCCACTAGCGGGAGCCGATGAGCAGTTCTTC | CASSPLAGADEQFF
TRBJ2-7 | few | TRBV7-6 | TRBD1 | TGTGCCAGCAGCACCATGACAGGGTACGAGCAGTACTTC | CASSTMTGYEQYF
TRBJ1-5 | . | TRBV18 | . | TGTGCCAGCTCACAGTCGGTGAGAAATCAGCCCCAGCATTTT | CASSQSVRNQPQHF
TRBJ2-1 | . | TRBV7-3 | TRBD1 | TGTGCCAGCAGCCCGGCCGGGACAGGGGTGTATGAGCAGTTCTTC | CASSPAGTGVYEQFF
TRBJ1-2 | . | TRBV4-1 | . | TGCGCCAGCAGCCAAGAACCGGGTGCCTATGGCTACACCTTC | CASSQEPGAYGYTF
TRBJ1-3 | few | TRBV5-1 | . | TGCGCCAGCAGCTCCACCCCAGGGGTCGGAAACACCATATATTTT | CASSSTPGVGNTIYF